This is a list of T cell receptor beta chains from one sample in a study of T-cell memory formation after mild COVID-19. Each CDR3 protein is one row after TCRdb ran MiXCR on the 5' RACE reads. The data show around 130,000 distinct CDR3 sequences, approximately 6.3% seen once. The sequenced material came from PBMCs or a T cell subset sorted from them (not recorded which). These receptors were obtained from an adult woman who had mild COVID-19 (a few samples of this study predate the infection). Cell type and time point are not known. Both conserved end residues are part of each CDR3. D genes are given only for firm matches. Size tells how often a clone was seen (once, few, many) or the class of an expanded clone, and some rows leave it out.

CASSTLPTLTEAFF	TGTGCCAGCAGCACCCTACCGACATTAACTGAAGCTTTCTTT	many	.	TRBJ1-1	TRBV6-1
CASSPQPEAFF	TGTGCCAGCAGCCCCCAACCTGAAGCTTTCTTT	many	.	TRBJ1-1	TRBV7-9
CASSRQGHYGYTF	TGTGCCAGTAGTCGACAGGGTCACTATGGCTACACCTTC	few	TRBD1	TRBJ1-2	TRBV19
CASSERGSRGATYGYTF	TGTGCCAGCAGTGAAAGGGGCAGCCGGGGGGCTACTTATGGCTACACCTTC	few	.	TRBJ1-2	TRBV25-1
CASNPGQGYSPLHF	TGTGCCAGCAACCCGGGACAGGGGTATTCACCCCTCCACTTT	.	TRBD1	TRBJ1-6	TRBV2
CASSPEGQRSYEQYF	TGCGCCAGCAGCCCCGAAGGACAGAGGTCCTACGAGCAGTACTTC	many	.	TRBJ2-7	TRBV5-1
CASSFPGQGYTQYF	TGTGCCAGCAGTTTTCCGGGACAGGGTTATACGCAGTATTTT	.	TRBD1	TRBJ2-3	TRBV27
CASSFLANEQFF	TGTGCCAGCAGCTTTCTAGCGAATGAGCAGTTCTTC	many	.	TRBJ2-1	TRBV11-2
CASSTTGDLNYGYTF	TGTGCCAGCTCAACGACAGGGGACCTTAACTATGGCTACACCTTC	few	TRBD1	TRBJ1-2	TRBV18
CASRKGQETQYF	TGTGCCAGCCGCAAAGGACAAGAGACCCAGTACTTC	many	.	TRBJ2-5	TRBV6-5
CSAADLIGGGVNTEAFF	TGCAGTGCCGCGGACTTAATTGGAGGGGGTGTGAACACTGAAGCTTTCTTT	many	.	TRBJ1-1	TRBV20-1
CASSPLTTGWVDTQYF	TGTGCCAGCAGCCCCCTAACGACAGGGTGGGTCGATACGCAGTATTTT	few	TRBD1	TRBJ2-3	TRBV7-2
CASSYWTGKAFF	TGTGCCAGCAGTTACTGGACAGGGAAAGCTTTCTTT	few	TRBD1	TRBJ1-1	TRBV6-5
CASSSKGSPLHF	TGTGCCAGCAGCTCAAAGGGTTCACCCCTCCACTTT	.	.	TRBJ1-6	TRBV11-1
CASSFSTSSGSGTDTQYF	TGTGCCAGCAGCTTTTCGACCAGCAGTGGGAGTGGAACAGATACGCAGTATTTT	.	.	TRBJ2-3	TRBV5-4
CASSPLSLAGPYNEQFF	TGTGCCAGCAGCCCCCTCTCACTAGCGGGACCCTACAATGAGCAGTTCTTC	many	TRBD2	TRBJ2-1	TRBV7-9
CASSSTGTGDYGYTF	TGTGCCAGTAGTTCAACCGGGACAGGGGATTATGGCTACACCTTC	.	TRBD1	TRBJ1-2	TRBV19
CASSPLVGGGYEQFF	TGTGCCAGCAGTCCTCTAGTGGGAGGGGGGTATGAGCAGTTCTTC	few	.	TRBJ2-1	TRBV12-3/TRBV12-4
CSARTSGSSTDTQYF	TGCAGTGCGCGGACTAGCGGGTCTAGCACAGATACGCAGTATTTT	few	TRBD2	TRBJ2-3	TRBV20-1
CASSPRQIDTEAFF	TGTGCCAGCTCACCAAGGCAGATCGACACTGAAGCTTTCTTT	few	.	TRBJ1-1	TRBV18
CSATSRDSSHEQYF	TGCAGCGCCACCTCGCGGGATAGTTCCCACGAGCAGTACTTC	many	.	TRBJ2-7	TRBV29-1
CASSLGHRDRKADTQYF	TGCGCCAGCAGCTTGGGCCACAGGGACCGTAAAGCAGATACGCAGTATTTT	many	.	TRBJ2-3	TRBV5-1
CASSLTRTRSEAFF	TGTGCCAGCAGCTTAACAAGAACCAGAAGTGAAGCTTTCTTT	many	.	TRBJ1-1	TRBV7-9
CATKERRFNTEAFF	TGTGCCACCAAGGAGCGTCGGTTTAACACTGAAGCTTTCTTT	many	.	TRBJ1-1	TRBV12-3/TRBV12-4
CASSRTLANYGYTF	TGTGCCAGCAGCCGTACCCTAGCTAACTATGGCTACACCTTC	few	.	TRBJ1-2	TRBV5-5
CASSFTPTSYEQYF	TGTGCCAGCAGCTTCACCCCGACTTCCTACGAGCAGTACTTC	.	.	TRBJ2-7	TRBV7-9
CASSRTGNTGELFF	TGTGCCAGCTCACGGACAGGGAACACCGGGGAGCTGTTTTTT	many	TRBD1	TRBJ2-2	TRBV18
CASSLQGPPNEKLFF	TGTGCCAGCAGCTTACAAGGCCCTCCTAATGAAAAACTGTTTTTT	few	.	TRBJ1-4	TRBV7-3
CASSLGGSNNEQFF	TGTGCCAGCAGCCTGGGCGGGTCTAACAATGAGCAGTTCTTC	many	.	TRBJ2-1	TRBV11-3
CASNSWDSYEQYF	TGTGCCAGCAACAGCTGGGACAGTTACGAGCAGTACTTC	many	TRBD1	TRBJ2-7	TRBV28
CPSSLARGSRGYTF	TGTCCCAGCAGCTTAGCGAGAGGGAGTCGAGGCTACACCTTC	.	.	TRBJ1-2	TRBV7-9
CASSSRTSGSYEQYF	TGTGCCAGCAGCTCAAGGACTAGCGGGAGTTACGAGCAGTACTTC	many	TRBD2	TRBJ2-7	TRBV11-3
CSVVIQGMRLYEQYF	TGCAGCGTTGTCATACAGGGGATGAGGCTCTACGAGCAGTACTTC	few	TRBD1	TRBJ2-7	TRBV29-1
CASSPGLYASTDTQYF	TGTGCCAGCAGCCCGGGGCTATACGCTAGCACAGATACGCAGTATTTT	many	.	TRBJ2-3	TRBV3-1
CAITGGQNKNYGYTF	TGTGCCATCACTGGGGGGCAGAACAAGAACTATGGCTACACCTTC	few	.	TRBJ1-2	TRBV10-3
CASSQGQGGDTQYF	TGTGCCAGCAGCCAAGGACAGGGAGGAGATACGCAGTATTTT	.	.	TRBJ2-3	TRBV3-1
CASSLLGQGATLNTEAFF	TGCGCCAGCAGCTTGCTGGGACAGGGAGCCACGTTGAACACTGAAGCTTTCTTT	few	TRBD1	TRBJ1-1	TRBV5-1
CASSPPVDGAEAFF	TGTGCCAGCAGCCCCCCGGTGGACGGAGCTGAAGCTTTCTTT	.	.	TRBJ1-1	TRBV3-1
CASIRDNNQETQYF	TGTGCCAGCATCCGGGACAACAACCAAGAGACCCAGTACTTC	many	.	TRBJ2-5	TRBV6-2/TRBV6-3
CSVSTGNEQYF	TGCAGCGTCTCGACAGGGAACGAGCAGTACTTC	.	TRBD1	TRBJ2-7	TRBV29-1
CASSLGDQETQYF	TGCGCCAGCAGCTTGGGAGATCAAGAGACCCAGTACTTC	many	.	TRBJ2-5	TRBV5-1
CSARVGPQETQYF	TGCAGTGCTAGAGTCGGGCCTCAAGAGACCCAGTACTTC	many	.	TRBJ2-5	TRBV20-1
CASTELQGDTEAFF	TGTGCCAGCACGGAGCTGCAGGGGGACACTGAAGCTTTCTTT	few	TRBD1	TRBJ1-1	TRBV2
CASSRSGSNTEAFF	TGTGCCAGCAGCCGCTCGGGTTCGAACACTGAAGCTTTCTTT	few	.	TRBJ1-1	TRBV6-5
CASTKRKFQGRGEQYF	TGTGCCAGCACCAAGAGAAAGTTCCAGGGGAGGGGCGAGCAGTACTTC	many	.	TRBJ2-7	TRBV6-5
CASSLSPSPNEQFF	TGCGCCAGCAGCTTGTCCCCTAGTCCCAATGAGCAGTTCTTC	many	.	TRBJ2-1	TRBV5-1
CASSLEHRFSGNPQWNEQFF	TGTGCCAGCAGCTTAGAACACCGATTTAGCGGAAACCCCCAGTGGAATGAGCAGTTCTTC	few	.	TRBJ2-1	TRBV7-8
CASSLGTAGPYEQYF	TGCGCCAGCAGCTTGGGAACAGCGGGCCCCTACGAGCAGTACTTC	many	.	TRBJ2-7	TRBV5-1
CASSYSKNLGAFF	TGTGCCAGCAGTTACTCGAAGAACCTCGGAGCTTTCTTT	few	.	TRBJ1-1	TRBV6-5
CASSPRSRNTEAFF	TGTGCCAGCAGCCCTCGATCGAGGAACACTGAAGCTTTCTTT	few	.	TRBJ1-1	TRBV7-2
CASRTSGGATETQYF	TGTGCCAGCAGAACTAGCGGGGGGGCGACAGAGACCCAGTACTTC	many	TRBD2	TRBJ2-5	TRBV5-5
CASSSRGKATDTQYF	TGTGCCAGCAGTTCTCGCGGGAAGGCGACAGATACGCAGTATTTT	.	.	TRBJ2-3	TRBV12-3/TRBV12-4
CASSLVLASNTEAFF	TGCGCCAGCAGCTTGGTTCTGGCGTCGAACACTGAAGCTTTCTTT	few	.	TRBJ1-1	TRBV5-1
CAISMGLAGGAGANVLTF	TGTGCCATCAGTATGGGACTAGCGGGAGGAGCTGGGGCCAACGTCCTGACTTTC	few	TRBD2	TRBJ2-6	TRBV10-3
CATSRAKQFTGELFF	TGTGCCACCAGCAGAGCGAAACAGTTCACCGGGGAGCTGTTTTTT	many	.	TRBJ2-2	TRBV15
CASRTNRAIGEKLFF	TGTGCCAGCAGGACGAACAGGGCAATAGGGGAAAAACTGTTTTTT	.	.	TRBJ1-4	TRBV2
CASSQMANTEAFF	TGTGCCAGCAGCCAAATGGCGAACACTGAAGCTTTCTTT	.	.	TRBJ1-1	TRBV3-1
CASSQGGTSVTNEQFF	TGTGCCAGCAGCCAGGGCGGGACTAGCGTGACCAATGAGCAGTTCTTC	many	TRBD2	TRBJ2-1	TRBV4-2
CASSQGPLVEYGYTF	TGTGCCAGCAGCCAGGGGCCCCTAGTGGAGTATGGCTACACCTTC	.	.	TRBJ1-2	TRBV3-1
CASSLMAGGPYNEQFF	TGTGCCAGCAGTTTAATGGCGGGGGGTCCTTACAATGAGCAGTTCTTC	few	TRBD2	TRBJ2-1	TRBV12-3/TRBV12-4